This TCR beta chain was found in a study of cytomegalovirus exposure and HLA in healthy donors. This clone was counted between two and nine times. Its target is unknown. Findings of the study overall: A later analysis found most CMV-associated TCR beta chains apparently HLA-restricted. The records held CMV serostatus as the only immune exposure information. Per published reports, the classifier diagnosed cytomegalovirus status with high specificity and sensitivity. A likely sequencing artifact accounted for one observed cluster of highly shared sequence variants.

PCR employed 60 Vbeta and 13 Jbeta primers. Profiled with immunoSEQ multiplex PCR; TCRdb holds only in-frame clones, not every one. This table holds roughly 100,000 clones, around 75% found once. The germline V gene encodes CDR1 MDHEN and CDR2 SYDVKM. V dropped 5 bases and J dropped 9 bases, with 8 bases sitting between them. The CDR3 runs 11 residues. The chain joins TRBV28 to TRBJ2-1; D is undetermined. The receptor comes from a man between 25 and 39 years old in good health and CMV-seronegative. Source material: PBMCs. The CDR3 loop is CASSSVVEQFF. CDR3 coding DNA: TGTGCCAGCAGTAGCGTGGTTGAGCAGTTCTTC.